This TCR beta chain was identified in a study of CD8+ T cells in alopecia areata. Treatment defined: oral pan-JAK inhibitor, 5-10 mg twice daily. As the sequencing template, cDNA was produced by extracting RNA and reverse transcribing it. TCRdb's copy holds only in-frame clones and misses some; the assay was immunoSEQ multiplex PCR. Seen here are about 90,000 clones, roughly two fifths observed once, and the top ten hold 15% to 20%. CDR1 and CDR2 (germline): MNHEY, SMNVEV (reference sequence). This CDR3 is 12 amino acids long. The V end was cut by 7 bases, the J end by 1 base, with 7 bases between. The clonotype was recovered from a human donor with alopecia areata. This chain joins TRBV27 and TRBJ2-5; TRBD1 or TRBD2 may be the D gene (5 bases each). The sample in question was CD8+ T cells sorted from blood, obtained at week 24, from a patient treated with tofacitinib. Here the CDR3 reads CASMGVQETQYF. The CDR3 region has the DNA TGTGCCAGCATGGGGGTCCAAGAGACCCAGTACTTC.